The 14 T cell receptor beta chains given below trace back to one sample, sequenced in a study of blood T cell repertoires in COVID-19. TCRdb's copy holds only in-frame clones and misses some; the assay was immunoSEQ multiplex PCR. The table has over 100,000 clones, more than 70% seen once. The source material was peripheral blood. All receptors come from a man aged 50-60 years with acute or convalescent COVID-19.

This sequence joins TRBV5-1 and TRBJ2-7; 13 bases fit TRBD2. The trim removed 0 bases at V and 4 bases at J, leaving 4 bases unmatched. In germline, CDR1 is SGHRS, CDR2 YFSETQ. This CDR3 region has 16 residues. Here the CDR3 DNA reads TGCGCCAGCAGCTTGGGTGGGACTAGCGGGGAGTACGAGCAGTACTTC. It translates to CASSLGGTSGEYEQYF.

The genes are TRBV5-8 and TRBJ1-5; weak D call: TRBD1 (6 bases). The CDR3 sequence is 16 residues long. CDR1 and CDR2 from the germline V gene are SGHTS and YDEGEE. The V end was cut by 5 bases, the J end by 9 bases, with 24 bases between. The CDR3 spells CASSMPTGRLFGPQHF. The CDR3 nucleotides read TGTGCCAGCAGTATGCCGACAGGACGACTTTTTGGGCCCCAGCATTTT.

The chain uses TRBV6-6 and TRBJ2-5; 7 nucleotides line up with TRBD1. V was pared by 2 bases and J by 7 bases, with 7 bases of the junction left unmatched. This CDR3 is built from 14 residues. Germline CDR1 is MNHNY and CDR2 is SVGAGI (reference sequence). The CDR3 bases are TGTGCCAGCAGTTACCGACAGGGCTTAGGGACCCAGTACTTC. Its protein is CASSYRQGLGTQYF.

The chain has TRBV19 and TRBJ1-4; 10 bases are shared with TRBD1. The length of the CDR3 is 17 residues. The V segment lost 4 bases and the J segment 7 bases; nucleotides outside the gene matches: 12. From germline, CDR1 is LNHDA and CDR2 SQIVND (reference sequence). The CDR3 nucleotides read TGTGCCAGTAGTACGTTGACAGGGGGCAGAGAAGGTGAAAAACTGTTTTTT. This codes for CASSTLTGGREGEKLFF.

The gene calls are TRBV28 and TRBJ1-6, with a weak D call TRBD1 (5 bases). Germline V gene sequence: CDR1 MDHEN, CDR2 SYDVKM. The CDR3 contains 15 residues. With 0 bases removed from V and 7 bases from J, the gap between germline ends came to 10 bases. CDR3 protein: CASSLWGRVNSPLHF. The CDR3 nucleotides read TGTGCCAGCAGTTTATGGGGCAGGGTGAATTCACCCCTCCACTTT.

V gene TRBV30 combines with J gene TRBJ1-5; 7 bases map to TRBD1. V gave up 2 bases and J gave up 0 bases; unmatched junction bases: 4. CDR1 is GTSNPN and CDR2 is SVGIG in the germline V gene (reference sequence). This CDR3 is 15 amino acids long. As DNA, the CDR3 is TGTGCCTGGAGTCGAGGGGGCGTTAGCAATCAGCCCCAGCATTTT. This encodes CAWSRGGVSNQPQHF.

This chain joins TRBV29-1 and TRBJ2-1, with D perhaps TRBD2 (7 bases). Germline V CDR1 and CDR2: SQVTM, ANQGSEA. Trimming removed 4 bases from V and 6 bases from J, with 16 bases in between. The CDR3 spans 14 residues. This chain's CDR3 is CSVGRGGLGNEQFF. DNA of the CDR3: TGCAGCGTTGGGAGGGGGGGCCTTGGCAATGAGCAGTTCTTC.

The CDR3 sequence is CASSQDPGQGFQPQHF. The CDR3 coding sequence is TGTGCCAGCAGCCAGGACCCGGGACAGGGATTTCAGCCCCAGCATTTT. The chain uses TRBV4-2 and TRBJ1-5; 9 bases align to TRBD1. J gave up 6 bases and V 3 bases, and 9 bases lay outside the gene matches. Germline CDR1 and CDR2: LGHNA and YNFKEQ. The CDR3 extends over 16 amino acids.

This rearrangement joins TRBV29-1 to TRBJ2-3, with D uncertain. The CDR3 is made up of 12 amino acids. The V gene lost 4 bases and the J gene lost 5 bases, with 10 bases spanning the gap. Germline loops: CDR1 SQVTM, CDR2 ANQGSEA. This CDR3 is CSVAGHQDTQYF. The CDR3 DNA reads as TGCAGCGTTGCTGGGCATCAAGATACGCAGTATTTT.

The V call is TRBV5-4, the J call TRBJ2-7, with 8 bases aligning to TRBD2. The CDR3 sequence is 15 residues long. CDR1 is SGHNT, CDR2 YYREEE, per germline (reference sequence). With V trimmed by 0 bases and J by 3 bases, 5 bases remained unmatched. This CDR3 is CASSLGGGRYYEQYF. Written as DNA, the CDR3 is TGTGCCAGCAGCTTGGGGGGCGGGAGGTACTACGAGCAGTACTTC.

This clone appeared once. This sequence joins TRBV5-1 and TRBJ2-7; possibly TRBD1 for D (5 bases). The CDR3 consists of 15 residues. Germline values: CDR1 SGHRS, CDR2 YFSETQ. Trimming pared 2 bases from V and 6 bases from J, leaving 18 bases between. CDR3 in DNA: TGCGCCAGCAGCTTAGATGGGTCCTTGGGGCTCGAGCAGTACTTC. Protein: CASSLDGSLGLEQYF.

The chain couples TRBV3-1 (or the pseudogene TRBV3-2) to TRBJ1-5; D gene uncertain. Germline CDR1 and CDR2: LGHDT and YNNKEL (reference sequence). CDR3 length: 12 amino acids. Trimming stripped 0 bases from V and 7 bases from J, with 4 bases between. The CDR3 coding sequence is TGTGCCAGCAGCCAAGAGGGCCAGCCCCAGCATTTT. It encodes CASSQEGQPQHF.

This clone occurred once. J is TRBJ2-7 and V is TRBV4-1; TRBD2 agrees at 7 bases. This CDR3 is built from 13 residues. Germline CDR1 is MGHRA and CDR2 is YSYEKL. Trimming at V came to 5 bases and at J to 4 bases, leaving 5 bases not matched to a gene. CDR3 sequence: CASSSWGGYEQYF. CDR3 nucleotides: TGCGCCAGCAGCTCTTGGGGGGGGTACGAGCAGTACTTC.

The V gene is TRBV7-9, the J gene TRBJ1-1, with 7 bases fitting TRBD1. The V gene's germline CDR1 is SEHNR and CDR2 FQNEAQ (reference sequence). The ends lost 2 bases at V and 6 bases at J; junction bases unmatched: 6. The CDR3 is made up of 14 amino acids. CDR3 nucleotide sequence: TGTGCCAGCAGCTTAAGAGGGGGCGAGTCTGAAGCTTTCTTT. It specifies CASSLRGGESEAFF.